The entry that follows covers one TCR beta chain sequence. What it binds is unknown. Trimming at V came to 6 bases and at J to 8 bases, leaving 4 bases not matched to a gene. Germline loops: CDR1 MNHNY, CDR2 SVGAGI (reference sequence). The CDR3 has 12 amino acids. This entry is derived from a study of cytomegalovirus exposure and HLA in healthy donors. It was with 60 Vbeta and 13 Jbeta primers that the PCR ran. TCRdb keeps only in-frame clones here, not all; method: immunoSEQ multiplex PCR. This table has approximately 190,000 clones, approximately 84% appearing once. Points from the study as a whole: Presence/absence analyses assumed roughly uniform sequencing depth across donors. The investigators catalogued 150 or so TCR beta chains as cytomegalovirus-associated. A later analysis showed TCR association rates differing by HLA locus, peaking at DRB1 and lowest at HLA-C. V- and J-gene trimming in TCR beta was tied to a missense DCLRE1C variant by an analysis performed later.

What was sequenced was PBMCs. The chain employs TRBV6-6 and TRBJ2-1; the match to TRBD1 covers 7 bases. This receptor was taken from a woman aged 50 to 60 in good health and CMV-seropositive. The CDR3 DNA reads TGTGCCAGCAGACAGGGGAGCGATGAGCAGTTCTTC. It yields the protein CASRQGSDEQFF.